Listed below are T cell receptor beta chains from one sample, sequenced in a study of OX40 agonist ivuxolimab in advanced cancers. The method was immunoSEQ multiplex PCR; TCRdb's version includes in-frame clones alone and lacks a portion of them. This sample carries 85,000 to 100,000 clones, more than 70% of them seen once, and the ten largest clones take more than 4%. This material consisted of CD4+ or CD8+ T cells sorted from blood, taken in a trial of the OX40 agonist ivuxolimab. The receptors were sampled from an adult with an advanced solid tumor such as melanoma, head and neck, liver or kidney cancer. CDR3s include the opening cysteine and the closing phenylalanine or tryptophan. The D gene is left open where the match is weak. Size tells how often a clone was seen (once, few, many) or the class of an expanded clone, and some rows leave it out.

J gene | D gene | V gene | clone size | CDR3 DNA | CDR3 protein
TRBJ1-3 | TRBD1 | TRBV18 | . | TGTGCCAGCTCTTTCGGACAGGCTGACTCTGGAAACACCATATATTTT | CASSFGQADSGNTIYF
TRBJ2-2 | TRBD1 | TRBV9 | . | TGTGCCAGCAGCGTTGCAACGGGACAGGGGTTATTGAACACCGGGGAGCTGTTTTTT | CASSVATGQGLLNTGELFF
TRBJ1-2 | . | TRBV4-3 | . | TGCGCCAGCAGTCGGATGGGGGGGAGTATGGTTGGCTACACCTTC | CASSRMGGSMVGYTF
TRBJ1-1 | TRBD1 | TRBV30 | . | TGTGCCTGGAGTCTGGGACAGATGAACACTGAAGCTTTCTTT | CAWSLGQMNTEAFF
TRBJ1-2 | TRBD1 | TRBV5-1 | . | TGCGCCAGCAGCTCTGGACAGGGTAACTATGGCTACACCTTC | CASSSGQGNYGYTF
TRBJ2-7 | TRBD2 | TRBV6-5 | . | TGTGCCAGCAGGGCGGGAGCTGGAAACGAGCAGTACTTC | CASRAGAGNEQYF
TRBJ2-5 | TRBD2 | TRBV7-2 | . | TGTGCCAGCAGCTTATCGGTCGGCGGGAGGGGGCGAGAGACCCAGTACTTC | CASSLSVGGRGRETQYF
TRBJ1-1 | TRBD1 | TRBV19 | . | TGTGCCAGTAGTACGACAGGGGACACTGAAGCTTTCTTT | CASSTTGDTEAFF
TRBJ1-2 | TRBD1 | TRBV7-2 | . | TGTGCCAGCAGCTTGGCAGGGGGCACTTGGTATGGCTACACCTTC | CASSLAGGTWYGYTF
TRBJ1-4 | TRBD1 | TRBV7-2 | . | TGTGCCAGCAGCTTAGGACAGGGAAATGAAAAACTGTTTTTT | CASSLGQGNEKLFF
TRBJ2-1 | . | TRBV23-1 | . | TGCGCCAGCAGTCAATCGAATGGGGGGCGGTGGCCCTACAATGAGCAGTTCTTC | CASSQSNGGRWPYNEQFF
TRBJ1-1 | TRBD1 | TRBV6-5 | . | TGTGCCAGCAGCACGACAGGGATTGTAACTGAAGCTTTCTTT | CASSTTGIVTEAFF
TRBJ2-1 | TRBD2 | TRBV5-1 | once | TGCGCCAGCAGCTGGGGGTTAGCGGGACCATACAATGAGCAGTTCTTC | CASSWGLAGPYNEQFF
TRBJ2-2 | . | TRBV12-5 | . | TGTGCTAGTGGTTTGTCTGGACGGAACACCGGGGAGCTGTTTTTT | CASGLSGRNTGELFF
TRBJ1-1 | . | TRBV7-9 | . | TGTGCCAGCGACCAACGCGGGGGAAACACTGAAGCTTTCTTT | CASDQRGGNTEAFF
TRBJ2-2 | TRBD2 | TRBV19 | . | TGTGTCCTAGAGCGGGGGTACACCGGGGAGCTGTTTTTT | CVLERGYTGELFF
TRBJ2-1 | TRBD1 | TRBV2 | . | TGTGCCAGCACTAACATGGGGGACAGCAATGAGCAGTTCTTC | CASTNMGDSNEQFF
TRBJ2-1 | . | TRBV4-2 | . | TGTGCCAGCAGCCAAGATTTAGGGTGGGCTGAGCAGTTCTTC | CASSQDLGWAEQFF
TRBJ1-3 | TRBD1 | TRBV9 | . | TGTGCCAGCAGCGGACAGGGTATCTCTGGAAACACCATATATTTT | CASSGQGISGNTIYF
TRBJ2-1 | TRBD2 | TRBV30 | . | TGTGCCTGGAGTGCGGGACTAGCGGTCTACAATGAGCAGTTCTTC | CAWSAGLAVYNEQFF
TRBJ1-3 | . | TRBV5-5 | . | TGTGCCAGCAACACCATTTCTTCTGGAAACACCATATATTTT | CASNTISSGNTIYF
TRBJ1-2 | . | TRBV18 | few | TGTGCCAGCTCACCTGCGAATCCGGGCTATGGCTACACCTTC | CASSPANPGYGYTF